This T cell receptor beta chain comes out of a study of shared clonotypes between healthy human individuals. On the study more broadly: Per-donor plates numbered three CD4 naive, three CD4 memory, two CD8 naive and one CD8 memory. Study results and limitations: Some naive CD4 clonotypes, around 4.7%, turned up in common across a handful of donors. Researchers sampled blood only, noting tissue repertoires likely differ.

This clone was detected only once. Its antigen is undetermined. The junction differs from germline at one of its ends, possibly a read error. Only CD45RO-negative cells positively selected for CCR7 counted as naive CD8 cells, so terminally differentiated effector memory CD45RA+ cells were excluded. The CDR3 totals 18 residues. CDR1 and CDR2 from the germline V gene are MDHEN and SYDVKM. Here immunoSEQ multiplex PCR was the method, and the copy in TCRdb shows in-frame clones only, minus some. The repertoire holds more than 2 million clones, with about 95% as singletons. This receptor was obtained from a man aged 18 to 30 in good health. This chain joins TRBV28 and TRBJ2-5; 14 positions agree with TRBD2. Sequencing was done on a sample of naive CD8+ T cells sorted from blood. The CDR3 coding sequence is TGTGCCAGCAGTTTCCCCGGGACTAGCGGGGGAAACCAAGAGGCCCAGTACTTC. Its translation: CASSFPGTSGGNQEAQYF.